Below, 16 T cell receptor beta chains from the same sample are listed, as sequenced in a study of tumor-infiltrating lymphocytes in primary liver carcinoma. Making TCR beta cDNA involved 400 to 600 ng total RNA and a constant-region primer. Slightly modified ARM-PCR with three nested multiplex PCR rounds yielded TCR beta libraries. Both of the initial two PCR rounds ran for 10 cycles and employed TRBV1-TRBV30 forward primers alongside a C-beta reverse primer. TCRdb independently ran MiXCR on the multiplex PCR reads; one entry per CDR3 protein. The data contain 250,000 to 350,000 distinct CDR3 sequences, about three fifths of them singletons. Germline DNA was extracted too, while blood RNA derived from unsorted whole blood. The specimen was peripheral blood. The source of these receptors is a woman between 25 and 40 years old with primary liver carcinoma and hepatitis B virus infection.

This clonotype was detected once. J is TRBJ1-5 and V is TRBV11-2; the D is unclear. The closer fit of TRBJ2-3 to the DNA end suggests the J call may be wrong. Per germline, CDR1 SGHAT and CDR2 FQNNGV. The CDR3 is 14 amino acids. As DNA, the CDR3 is TGTGCCAGCAGCTTAGAAGGTAGCAATCGGCCCCAGTATTTT. This codes for CASSLEGSNRPQYF.

Points on this clonotype: A much larger clone sits a single nucleotide away, making a read error possible. The chain links TRBV12-3 or TRBV12-4 to TRBJ2-4; D not resolved. With 3 bases removed from V and 0 bases from J, the gap between germline ends came to 6 bases. CDR3 length: 14 amino acids. The CDR3 nucleotides read TGTGCCAGCAGTTTCGAGACAGCCAAAAACATTCAGTACTTC. Translating it yields CASSFETAKNIQYF.

In this sample, this clonotype turned up many times. The chain uses TRBV29-1 and TRBJ2-2, with D tentatively TRBD1 (6 bases). V shed 2 bases and J shed 4 bases, with 14 bases lying between them. The V gene's germline CDR1 is SQVTM and CDR2 ANQGSEA. CDR3 length: 15 residues. The CDR3 DNA sequence: TGCAGCGTTGAAAGGGCAGGGGTGGGCACCGGGGAGCTGTTTTTT. Protein: CSVERAGVGTGELFF.

Details on this clonotype: Since the CDR3 does not end with the conserved phenylalanine or tryptophan, this likely comes from a read error. The rearrangement joins TRBV5-6 to TRBJ2-2; D gene unclear. CDR3 length equals 15 residues. Trimming pared 4 bases from V and 0 bases from J, leaving 10 bases between. Germline CDR1 is SGHDT and CDR2 is YYEEEE. The DNA for the CDR3 is TGTGCCAGCAGCGCCCTCCACGCGAACACCGGGGAGCTGTTTTAT. This sequence encodes CASSALHANTGELFY.

This clonotype was observed once. V usage is TRBV28 and J usage is TRBJ2-5; 7 positions match TRBD1. CDR3 length: 14 amino acids. Germline loops: CDR1 MDHEN, CDR2 SYDVKM. Unmatched junction bases numbered 6, after V lost 5 bases and J lost 3 bases. This CDR3 reads CASSTGDRKETQYF. The DNA of the CDR3 is TGTGCCAGCAGTACCGGGGACAGAAAAGAGACCCAGTACTTC.

To note about this clonotype: One base away lies a much larger clone, so this may be a sequencing read error. This rearrangement joins TRBV12-5 to TRBJ1-1, with D hard to call. Germline values: CDR1 LGHNT, CDR2 FRNRAP. CDR3 length: 11 residues. The CDR3 loop reads CANGLGTEAFF. The DNA for the CDR3 is TGTGCTAATGGTTTAGGGACTGAAGCTTTCTTT.

Comment on this clonotype: The CDR3 end shows no conserved phenylalanine or tryptophan, and so a read error is likely. V usage is TRBV11-2 and J usage is TRBJ2-7; TRBD2 agrees at 9 bases. V was clipped by 1 base and J by 6 bases; unmatched bases: 10. CDR1 SGHAT and CDR2 FQNNGV come from the germline V gene. This CDR3 spans 16 amino acids. The DNA for the CDR3 is TGTGCCAGCAGCTTAGTTAGCCCGGGACTAGCAGGCGAGCAGTACCTC. Amino acids: CASSLVSPGLAGEQYL.

The J gene is TRBJ2-7, the V gene TRBV6-2 or TRBV6-3, with D tentatively TRBD2 (6 bases). Germline loops: CDR1 MNHEY, CDR2 SVGEGT. Trimming took off 1 base at V and 3 bases at J, with 13 bases between the two ends. The length of the CDR3 is 15 residues. Here the CDR3 reads CASSYLSPDYYEQYF. The DNA of the CDR3 is TGTGCCAGCAGTTACTTATCCCCGGACTACTACGAGCAGTACTTC.

Remarks on this clonotype: Because it lacks the conserved phenylalanine or tryptophan at the end, this CDR3 is likely a read error. The rearrangement joins TRBV7-9 to TRBJ2-1; D not certain. Germline values: CDR1 SEHNR, CDR2 FQNEAQ (reference sequence). This CDR3 comprises 14 residues. Trimming took off 5 bases at V and 6 bases at J, with 14 bases between the two ends. CDR3 coding DNA: TGTGCCAGCAGCACCACGGACCGCCTCAATGAGCAGTTCCTC. It specifies CASSTTDRLNEQFL.

This clonotype was recorded only once. The rearrangement uses TRBV11-2 and TRBJ2-2, with D uncertain. V lost 3 bases and J 9 bases, leaving 14 bases between the germline ends. Germline V gene sequence: CDR1 SGHAT, CDR2 FQNNGV. The length of the CDR3 is 14 residues. The CDR3 DNA sequence: TGTGCCAGCAGCTTGTTTATTTCCATCTGGGAGCTGTTTTTT. This codes for CASSLFISIWELFF.

This clonotype showed up many times. The chain links TRBV12-3 or TRBV12-4 to TRBJ2-1, with 13 bases aligning to TRBD2. The CDR3 has 18 residues. Losses at the gene ends were 5 bases for V and 7 bases for J; bases not matched to a gene: 14. For the CDR3, the DNA is TGTGCCAGCAGTCCCCCCGTTCCGGGACTAGCGGGACAGAATGAGCAGTTCTTC. Protein: CASSPPVPGLAGQNEQFF.

V usage is TRBV4-1 and J usage is TRBJ2-1; D gene uncertain. The CDR3 is 15 amino acids. V lost 0 bases and J lost 7, with 13 bases in between. Germline loops: CDR1 MGHRA, CDR2 YSYEKL. The chain's CDR3 is CASSQDAFIDNEQFF. The CDR3, as DNA: TGCGCCAGCAGCCAAGATGCCTTTATCGATAATGAGCAGTTCTTC.

A word on this clonotype: Sequence at one end of the junction differs from germline and may be a read error. The chain carries TRBV6-5 and TRBJ2-2; TRBD2 aligns across 8 bases. In germline, CDR1 is MNHEY, CDR2 SVGAGI. This CDR3 region has 15 residues. The CDR3 nucleotides read TGTGCCAGCAGTTCAAGCGGGGGAGCAACCGCGGAGCTGTTTTTT. It specifies CASSSSGGATAELFF.

For this clonotype: A junction boundary mismatches the germline segment, possibly from a read error. The rearrangement uses TRBV11-2 and TRBJ2-6; TRBD1 or TRBD2 may be the D gene (5 bases each). This CDR3 is built from 20 residues. In germline, CDR1 is SGHAT, CDR2 FQNNGV. CDR3 coding DNA: TGTGCCAGCAGCTTAATGGGTTCGGCAGGAAGGCCCGCCGGGGCCAATGTCCTGACTTTC. This encodes CASSLMGSAGRPAGANVLTF.

Many counts were recorded for this clonotype. This rearrangement joins TRBV12-3 or TRBV12-4 to TRBJ2-7; 7 bases are a match to TRBD2. This CDR3 is built from 14 residues. V was clipped by 4 bases and J by 1 base; unmatched bases: 4. The DNA of the CDR3 is TGTGCCAGCAGTTCGGGGGGAGTATCCTACGAGCAGTACTTC. Residues: CASSSGGVSYEQYF.

As concerns this clonotype: One base away lies a much larger clone, so this may be a sequencing read error. The rearrangement uses TRBV6-2 or TRBV6-3 and TRBJ2-2; tentatively, D is TRBD2 (5 bases). This CDR3 contains 14 residues. The germline V gene has CDR1 MNHEY and CDR2 SVGEGT. CDR3 protein: CASSLKGFTGELSF. DNA for the CDR3: TGTGCCAGCAGTCTGAAGGGCTTCACCGGGGAGCTGTCTTTT.